The T cell receptor (beta chain) described here comes from a study of blood T cells in healthy people across ages. Study findings and constraints: As naive T cell percentage varied, TCR beta diversity correlated strongly with it.

Then a second PCR, running roughly 6 to 11 cycles, was carried out with a sample-barcoded 5' primer and a J-beta primer mix. Tags on each cDNA molecule came from a template-switch adaptor with 12 random nucleotides. TCRdb fed the 5' RACE reads into MiXCR, producing one record per CDR3 protein. The sample yields hundreds of thousands of distinct CDR3 sequences, around 25% seen once. A note on this clonotype: What it binds is not known.

These data were likewise used in another study, on T cells of mothers and their children. That study adds: Donors were a few healthy Caucasian mothers and their six children.

Sequenced sample: blood. The origin of this receptor is a boy aged 5-17 years in good health.

The CDR3 loop is CASSLGTGVNYGYTF. The CDR3 bases are TGTGCCAGCAGCTTAGGGACAGGGGTTAACTATGGCTACACCTTC. The J gene is TRBJ1-2, the V gene TRBV7-2, with 9 bases lining up with TRBD1. Trimming cost V 1 base and J 1 base; bases outside gene matches: 1. The CDR3 contains 15 residues. Germline lookup yields CDR1 SGHTA and CDR2 FQGNSA. The full variable domain, in which reference TRBV7-2 and TRBJ1-2 provide the parts outside the CDR3, is GAGVSQSPSNKVTEKGKDVELRCDPISGHTALYWYRQSLGQGLEFLIYFQGNSAPDKSGLPSDRFSAERTGGSVSTLTIQRTQQEDSAVYLCASSLGTGVNYGYTFGSGTRLTVV.